This T cell receptor beta chain originates from a study of T cells in Graves' hyperthyroidism and ophthalmopathy. This clonotype has only a few counts. The target antigen is unknown. Study-wide results and caveats: In the blood, most expanded thyroid clonotypes above 0.001 appeared as well. Using 13 V-J features, a model discriminated ophthalmopathy from stable hyperthyroidism.

Exclusion of a patient resulted from uncontrolled infection, other autoimmune disease, pregnancy or lactation. From more than 8 ml of fresh peripheral blood, PBMCs were isolated. V lost 0 bases, J lost 7 bases, and 3 bases lay in between. The CDR3 spans 12 residues. Germline assignment: CDR1 LNHNV and CDR2 YYDKDF (reference sequence). The investigators amplified TCR beta CDR3 regions from RNA transcripts. Initially, a first-round RT-PCR of the TCR CDR3 employed the HTBI primer set. TCRdb re-analysed the multiplex PCR reads in MiXCR, keeping a single row per CDR3 protein. The data contain around 300,000 distinct CDR3 sequences, roughly an eighth of them singletons.

V usage is TRBV15 and J usage is TRBJ1-4, with D hard to call. The source material was blood. The clonotype was recovered from a middle-aged woman with Graves' ophthalmopathy. This CDR3 is CATSRDFEKLFF. CDR3 nucleotides: TGTGCCACCAGCAGAGATTTTGAAAAACTGTTTTTT.